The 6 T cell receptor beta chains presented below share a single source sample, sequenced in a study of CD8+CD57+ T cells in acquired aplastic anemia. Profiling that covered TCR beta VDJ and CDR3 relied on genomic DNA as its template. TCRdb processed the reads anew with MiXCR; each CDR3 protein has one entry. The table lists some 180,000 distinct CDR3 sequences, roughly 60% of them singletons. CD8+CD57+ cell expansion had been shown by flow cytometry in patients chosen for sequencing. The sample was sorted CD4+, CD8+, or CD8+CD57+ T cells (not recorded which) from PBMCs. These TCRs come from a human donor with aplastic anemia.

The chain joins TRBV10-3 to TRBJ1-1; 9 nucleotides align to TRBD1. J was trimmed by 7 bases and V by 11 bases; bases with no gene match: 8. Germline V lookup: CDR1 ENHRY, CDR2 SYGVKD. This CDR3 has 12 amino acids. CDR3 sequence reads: CAVRQGVSEAFF. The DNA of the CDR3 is TGTGCCGTGAGACAGGGGGTAAGTGAAGCTTTCTTT.

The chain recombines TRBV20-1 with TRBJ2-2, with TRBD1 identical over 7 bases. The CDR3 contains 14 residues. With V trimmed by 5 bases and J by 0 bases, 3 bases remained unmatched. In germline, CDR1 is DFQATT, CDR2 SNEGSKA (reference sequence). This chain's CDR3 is CSAWDRANTGELFF. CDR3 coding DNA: TGCAGTGCTTGGGACAGAGCGAACACCGGGGAGCTGTTTTTT.

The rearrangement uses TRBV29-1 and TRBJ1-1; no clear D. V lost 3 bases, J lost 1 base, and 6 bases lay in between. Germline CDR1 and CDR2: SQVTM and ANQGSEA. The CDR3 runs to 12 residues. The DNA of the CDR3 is TGCAGCGTTGACCTGGGGAACACTGAAGCTTTCTTT. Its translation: CSVDLGNTEAFF.

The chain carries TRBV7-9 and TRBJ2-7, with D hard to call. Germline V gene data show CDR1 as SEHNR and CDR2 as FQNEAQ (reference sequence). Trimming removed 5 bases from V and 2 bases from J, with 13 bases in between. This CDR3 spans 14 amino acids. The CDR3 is CASSLGFLTYEQYF. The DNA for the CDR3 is TGTGCCAGCAGCCTTGGGTTTCTTACCTACGAGCAGTACTTC.

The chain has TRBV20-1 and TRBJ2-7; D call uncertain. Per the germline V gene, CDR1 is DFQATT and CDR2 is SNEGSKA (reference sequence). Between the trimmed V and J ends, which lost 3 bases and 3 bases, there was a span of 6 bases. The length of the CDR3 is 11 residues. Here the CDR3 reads CSASLLYEQYF. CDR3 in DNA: TGCAGTGCTAGTCTTCTCTACGAGCAGTACTTC.

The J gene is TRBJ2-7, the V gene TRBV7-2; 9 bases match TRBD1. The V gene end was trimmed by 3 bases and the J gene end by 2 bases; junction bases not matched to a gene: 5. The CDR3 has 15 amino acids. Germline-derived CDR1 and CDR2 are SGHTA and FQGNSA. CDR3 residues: CASSLKGQGPYEQYF. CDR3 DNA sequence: TGTGCCAGCAGCTTGAAGGGACAGGGTCCCTACGAGCAGTACTTC.